This T cell receptor (beta chain) emerged from a study of chemoradiotherapy in HPV16-positive cancers. As for the study in general: Functional T-cell assays on a couple of HPV16-positive patients' cells defined candidate HPV-specific clones and common TCR motifs.

This CDR3 is built from 12 residues. CDR1 SGHTA and CDR2 FQGNSA come from the germline V gene. Trimming took 5 bases from V and 7 from J, leaving 9 bases between them. The table came from immunoSEQ multiplex PCR; TCRdb's copy has only in-frame clones and leaves some out. The table has 7,000 or so clones, less than 90% seen once. The chain carries TRBV7-2 and TRBJ1-5; no firm D call. This sequence originates from a human donor with HPV-associated anogenital cancer. This specimen was collected from a patient who underwent chemoradiotherapy. The CDR3 sequence is CASSPSGQPQHF. The CDR3 region has the DNA TGTGCCAGCAGCCCTTCGGGGCAGCCCCAGCATTTT.